The sequence of this T cell receptor beta chain was determined in a study of a mutant IDH1 vaccine in newly diagnosed glioma (dated by TCRdb to about 2021). Some background on the complete study: Eight vaccinations were administered to patients in weeks 1, 3, 5, 7, 11, 15, 19 and 23, corresponding to visits V03 through V10. Vaccination was initiated 4-6 weeks after radiotherapy alone, or concurrently with temozolomide cycles in the chemotherapy-containing groups. The approximately 33 treated patients were around 62% male and approximately 40% female, with a mean age of roughly 40 years. Before enrollment, most patients had been given radiochemotherapy with temozolomide as standard therapy, while the rest had received either radiotherapy alone or temozolomide alone. Six visits were used for peripheral blood collection: V03 (baseline), V05, V07, V10, V12 and V13. For exploratory analyses, some 24 treated patients had longitudinal TCRB deep sequencing done wherever samples were available.

The trim is 8 bases for V and 5 bases for J, with a gap of 15 bases between the germline ends. Its CDR3 holds 13 amino acids, cysteine through phenylalanine. The sequence is cut down to CDR3 DNA, 39 bases in frame from base 1. CDR1 ENHRY and CDR2 SYGVKD are derived from the germline V gene. Libraries were made using the immunoSEQ multiplex PCR assay. Following the manufacturer's protocol, the hsTCRB Kit was used to amplify rearranged TCR beta chain sequences. TCRB libraries were sequenced on an Illumina MiSeq. The study's processing was this. The kit vendor's proprietary platform handled demultiplexing, trimming and gene mapping. TCRdb carries this immuneACCESS record with in-frame sequences only. Its versions omit some clonotypes, under half of them owing to an unresolved V gene in the studies checked, with the rest unexplained. Clone size and V and J calls were adopted from that table, with D and trimming inferred from the DNA. This sample lists around 20,000 clones; nearly 90% were detected once. The ten largest clones add up to around 5.4% of the sample.

Sample time point, as interpreted from the label and publication: week 11, during vaccination. Each vaccine dose was 300 ug of a 20-mer mutant IDH1 peptide in Montanide, given subcutaneously with topical imiquimod. Donors had newly diagnosed WHO grade 3 or 4 IDH1-mutant astrocytomas with loss of nuclear ATRX. The samples were drawn from NOA16, a multicentre, single-arm, open-label phase I trial in Germany that tested a mutant IDH1 peptide vaccine in humans for the first time. The DNeasy Blood and Tissue Kit was used to extract genomic DNA from EDTA blood for TCRB sequencing. As for this clone: Its antigen remains unidentified. No clone much larger than this one lies a single base away; base qualities are absent.

General study outcomes and caveats: Immune responses induced by the vaccine were seen in about 93% of patients across multiple MHC alleles. According to the authors, sample limitations meant that analyses of patient blood samples could not be reproduced. Pseudoprogression appeared unrelated to alterations in the top peripheral T cell clonotypes detected by TCRB sequencing. Availability determined which PBMC samples were chosen for TCRB deep sequencing.

The sample in question was PBMCs, obtained from a glioma patient whose treatment included an IDH1 peptide vaccine. The receptor comes from a woman between 40 and 50 years old with glioma. The V and J segments used are TRBV10-3 and TRBJ2-5; the D element could tentatively be TRBD1 or TRBD2, as 6 bases agree for each. CDR3 protein: CAILPNGGETQYF. DNA sequence: TGTGCCATCCTCCCGAACGGGGGCGAGACCCAGTACTTC.